These T cell receptor beta chains were read from a single sample in a study of T-cell memory formation after mild COVID-19. TCRdb called the 5' RACE reads again in MiXCR, with one record for every CDR3 protein. Counted here are about 27,000 distinct CDR3 sequences, around 7% occurring once; the ten biggest clones make up roughly 15%. The sample taken for sequencing was PBMCs or a T cell subset sorted from them (not recorded which). These receptors all come from an adult woman who had mild COVID-19 (a few samples of this study predate the infection). Cell type and time point are not known. The CDR3 runs from the conserved cysteine through the conserved F or W. The order of the fields is CDR3 protein, CDR3 DNA, V gene, clone size, J gene, D gene. A D gene is named only where the DNA matches it firmly. For some rows the clone size is stated as once, few or many, or as a class when expanded; others skip it.

CSASLAGTDTQYF | TGCAGTGCTAGTCTAGCGGGCACAGATACGCAGTATTTT | TRBV20-1 | many | TRBJ2-3 | TRBD2
CATSDRLDTQYF | TGTGCCACCAGTGACCGGTTGGATACGCAGTATTTT | TRBV24-1 | many | TRBJ2-3 | NA
CASDPRGGASEQFF | TGTGCCAGCGACCCCCGGGGGGGGGCGAGTGAGCAGTTCTTC | TRBV27 | many | TRBJ2-1 | TRBD2
CSARDHQRAYTDTQYF | TGCAGTGCTAGAGATCACCAGCGGGCCTACACAGATACGCAGTATTTT | TRBV20-1 | many | TRBJ2-3 | NA
CAITPSSGGYETQYF | TGTGCCATCACCCCCAGTAGCGGGGGGTACGAGACCCAGTACTTC | TRBV10-3 | NA | TRBJ2-5 | TRBD2
CASSLSDRVETQYF | TGTGCCAGCAGTCTGAGCGACAGGGTAGAGACCCAGTACTTC | TRBV12-3/TRBV12-4 | NA | TRBJ2-5 | TRBD1
CASSLGLGGNEQFF | TGTGCCAGCAGCTTAGGACTAGGTGGGAATGAGCAGTTCTTC | TRBV7-8 | medium-sized | TRBJ2-1 | NA
CASSQGAGAETQYF | TGTGCCAGCAGCCAAGGTGCGGGGGCAGAGACCCAGTACTTC | TRBV14 | many | TRBJ2-5 | NA
CASSSAGIRQPQHF | TGTGCCAGCAGTTCGGCGGGAATTCGGCAGCCCCAGCATTTT | TRBV6-5 | many | TRBJ1-5 | NA
CASSPYTGELFF | TGTGCCAGCAGCCCCTACACCGGGGAGCTGTTTTTT | TRBV3-1 | many | TRBJ2-2 | NA
CATSDLGGTEAFF | TGTGCCACCAGTGATTTGGGCGGCACTGAAGCTTTCTTT | TRBV24-1 | many | TRBJ1-1 | NA
CASSLGAGAKNIQYF | TGTGCCAGCAGCTTAGGGGCAGGGGCCAAAAACATTCAGTACTTC | TRBV7-2 | many | TRBJ2-4 | NA
CSARFAGGINIQYF | TGCAGTGCTAGATTTGCGGGGGGTATAAACATTCAGTACTTC | TRBV20-1 | many | TRBJ2-4 | TRBD2
CASSWDDTRSQYF | TGCGCCAGCAGCTGGGACGATACTAGGTCGCAGTATTTT | TRBV5-1 | NA | TRBJ2-3 | NA
CASSRMGTFVPGELFF | TGTGCCAGCAGTAGAATGGGGACGTTTGTCCCCGGGGAGCTGTTTTTT | TRBV12-3/TRBV12-4 | medium-sized | TRBJ2-2 | NA
CASRHLKGQGEDTQYF | TGTGCCAGCCGACACCTTAAGGGGCAAGGGGAGGATACGCAGTATTTT | TRBV7-9 | many | TRBJ2-3 | NA
CASGLVGPPGVSYTF | TGTGCTAGTGGTTTGGTAGGACCACCAGGTGTGAGCTACACCTTC | TRBV12-5 | many | TRBJ1-2 | NA
CASSPLDRNTEAFF | TGTGCCAGCTCACCACTCGACAGGAACACTGAAGCTTTCTTT | TRBV18 | few | TRBJ1-1 | NA
CAISEGGPYQETQYF | TGTGCCATCAGTGAAGGGGGCCCGTACCAAGAGACCCAGTACTTC | TRBV10-3 | NA | TRBJ2-5 | TRBD1
CATSASGQAQETQYF | TGTGCCACCAGTGCCTCGGGACAGGCCCAAGAGACCCAGTACTTC | TRBV24-1 | many | TRBJ2-5 | TRBD1
CASSESSSSYNEQFF | TGTGCCAGCAGTGAGAGTAGTTCCTCCTACAATGAGCAGTTCTTC | TRBV6-4 | many | TRBJ2-1 | NA
CSVEGTSISRDEQFF | TGCAGCGTTGAAGGGACTAGTATATCTCGCGATGAGCAGTTCTTC | TRBV29-1 | many | TRBJ2-1 | TRBD2
CSARGQFSYNEQFF | TGCAGTGCTAGAGGACAGTTCTCCTACAATGAGCAGTTCTTC | TRBV20-1 | many | TRBJ2-1 | NA
CATSDLKFAGVDTQYF | TGTGCCACCAGTGATTTGAAGTTTGCAGGGGTAGATACGCAGTATTTT | TRBV24-1 | many | TRBJ2-3 | NA
CASSLPPHYEQYF | TGTGCCAGCAGCTTACCCCCTCACTACGAGCAGTACTTC | TRBV7-9 | many | TRBJ2-7 | NA
CASSPPGLAYEQYF | TGTGCCAGCTCACCCCCAGGACTAGCCTACGAGCAGTACTTC | TRBV18 | many | TRBJ2-7 | TRBD2
CASSFLSVAGGSRYEQYF | TGTGCCAGCAGTTTTCTCTCCGTGGCGGGAGGTTCCCGATACGAGCAGTACTTC | TRBV12-3/TRBV12-4 | many | TRBJ2-7 | TRBD2
CASSWAGGAYTGELFF | TGTGCCAGCAGTTGGGCGGGGGGCGCGTACACCGGGGAGCTGTTTTTT | TRBV12-3/TRBV12-4 | many | TRBJ2-2 | TRBD2
CASSPHPQNTEAFF | TGTGCCAGCTCACCACACCCACAGAACACTGAAGCTTTCTTT | TRBV18 | many | TRBJ1-1 | NA
CASSSLTSLSEQFF | TGTGCCAGCAGTTCCCTAACTAGCTTAAGTGAGCAGTTCTTC | TRBV27 | many | TRBJ2-1 | NA
CASSQGGEFGDTQYF | TGTGCCAGCAGCCAAGGAGGGGAGTTTGGAGATACGCAGTATTTT | TRBV14 | NA | TRBJ2-3 | NA
CASSQVVYSYEQYF | TGTGCCAGCAGCCAAGTGGTATACTCCTACGAGCAGTACTTC | TRBV4-2 | many | TRBJ2-7 | NA
CASSPQGAERGKQFF | TGTGCCAGCAGCCCCCAGGGGGCAGAGCGGGGGAAGCAGTTCTTC | TRBV3-1 | many | TRBJ2-1 | NA
CASSLYPTGELFF | TGTGCCAGCAGCTTATACCCCACCGGGGAGCTGTTTTTT | TRBV5-6 | many | TRBJ2-2 | NA
CSARDGAAGGTTDTQYF | TGCAGTGCTAGAGATGGGGCGGCGGGAGGGACCACAGATACGCAGTATTTT | TRBV20-1 | many | TRBJ2-3 | TRBD2
CASSPTGVPSGNTIYF | TGTGCCAGCAGCCCCACAGGGGTACCTTCTGGAAACACCATATATTTT | TRBV7-9 | NA | TRBJ1-3 | TRBD1
CASPKRTGYFLGYTF | TGTGCCAGCCCAAAGAGGACAGGGTACTTCCTGGGCTACACCTTC | TRBV12-3/TRBV12-4 | many | TRBJ1-2 | TRBD1
CASSVATGYSYEQYF | TGTGCCAGCAGCGTAGCAACAGGGTACTCCTACGAGCAGTACTTC | TRBV9 | many | TRBJ2-7 | NA
CASSLRGGGTYNEQFF | TGTGCCAGCAGTTTAAGAGGAGGGGGGACGTACAATGAGCAGTTCTTC | TRBV12-3/TRBV12-4 | medium-sized | TRBJ2-1 | NA
CASSLSGSSYNEQFF | TGCGCCAGCAGCTTGAGCGGGAGCTCCTACAATGAGCAGTTCTTC | TRBV5-1 | medium-sized | TRBJ2-1 | TRBD2
CASRSSGPGELFF | TGTGCCAGCAGATCCTCTGGGCCCGGGGAGCTGTTTTTT | TRBV5-4 | NA | TRBJ2-2 | NA
CASSRDLRGEKLFF | TGTGCCAGCAGTCGGGACCTTCGTGGTGAAAAACTGTTTTTT | TRBV12-3/TRBV12-4 | many | TRBJ1-4 | NA
CASSLEIAGGFNNEQFF | TGTGCCAGCAGCTTAGAGATAGCGGGGGGGTTCAACAATGAGCAGTTCTTC | TRBV7-6 | many | TRBJ2-1 | TRBD2
CASSHLAEQYF | TGTGCCAGCAGCCATTTGGCCGAGCAGTACTTC | TRBV3-1 | many | TRBJ2-7 | NA
CASSPPGQHNEQFF | TGTGCCAGCAGCCCGCCGGGACAGCACAATGAGCAGTTCTTC | TRBV5-6 | medium-sized | TRBJ2-1 | TRBD1
CASSLNRAGNEQYF | TGCGCCAGCAGCTTGAACAGGGCGGGGAACGAGCAGTACTTC | TRBV5-1 | many | TRBJ2-7 | NA
CASSQVGGTGNTIYF | TGTGCCAGCAGCCAAGTGGGGGGAACTGGAAACACCATATATTTT | TRBV4-2 | many | TRBJ1-3 | NA
CASSPTVSGLAGRAYNEQFF | TGTGCCAGCAGCCCCACGGTTTCGGGACTAGCGGGACGCGCCTACAATGAGCAGTTCTTC | TRBV7-2 | many | TRBJ2-1 | TRBD2
CASSLTGPASYNEQFF | TGTGCCAGCAGCCTCACGGGTCCTGCCTCCTACAATGAGCAGTTCTTC | TRBV4-2 | many | TRBJ2-1 | NA
CSMGTGEQPQHF | TGCAGTATGGGGACAGGGGAGCAGCCCCAGCATTTT | TRBV20-1 | NA | TRBJ1-5 | TRBD1